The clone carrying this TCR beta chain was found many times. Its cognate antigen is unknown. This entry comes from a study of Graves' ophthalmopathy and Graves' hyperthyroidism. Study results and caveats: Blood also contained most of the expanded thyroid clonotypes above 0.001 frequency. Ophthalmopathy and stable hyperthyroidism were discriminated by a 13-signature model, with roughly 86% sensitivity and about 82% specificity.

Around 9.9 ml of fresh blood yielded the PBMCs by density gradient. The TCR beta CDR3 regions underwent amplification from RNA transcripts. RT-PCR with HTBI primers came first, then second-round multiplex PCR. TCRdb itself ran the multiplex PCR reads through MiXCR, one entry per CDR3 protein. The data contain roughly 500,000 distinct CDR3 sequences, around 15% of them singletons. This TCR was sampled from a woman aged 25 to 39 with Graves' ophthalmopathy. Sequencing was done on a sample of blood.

CDR3 in DNA: TGTGCTAGTGGTTTGGTACAGGGGGGGGCGCGAGAAGGGGAGCTGTTTTTT. It yields the protein CASGLVQGGAREGELFF. V and J are TRBV12-5 and TRBJ2-2, with D possibly being TRBD1 (8 bases). V lost 0 bases to trimming and J lost 8 bases, with 19 bases between them. This CDR3 contains 17 residues. The germline gives CDR1 LGHNT, CDR2 FRNRAP.